One sample yielded the 20 T cell receptor beta chains listed below, sequenced in a study of blood T cell repertoires in COVID-19. Sequencing was performed with immunoSEQ multiplex PCR; in TCRdb, only in-frame clones are kept and a portion is missing. The data show approximately 300,000 clones, roughly 87% seen once. Sequencing input: peripheral blood. Receptors were obtained from a woman between 45 and 65 years old who had recovered from COVID-19.

The J gene is TRBJ2-7, the V gene TRBV12-3 or TRBV12-4; maybe TRBD1 (5 bases). This CDR3 has 13 residues. V was trimmed by 6 bases and J by 3 bases, leaving 12 bases between them. CDR3 in DNA: TGTGCCAGCAGGCCGGACATAGACTACGAGCAGTACTTC. Translating gives CASRPDIDYEQYF.

The chain joins TRBV7-2 to TRBJ2-5, with D possibly TRBD2 on 5 matching bases. Germline CDR1 is SGHTA and CDR2 is FQGNSA. V was trimmed by 5 bases and J by 2 bases, leaving 15 bases between them. CDR3 length: 15 residues. For the CDR3, the DNA is TGTGCCAGCAGCCTGGACTGGGGTAGGCAAGAGACCCAGTACTTC. Translation gives CASSLDWGRQETQYF.

The rearrangement joins TRBV20-1 to TRBJ1-1; tentatively, D is TRBD1 (6 bases). Germline loops: CDR1 DFQATT, CDR2 SNEGSKA (reference sequence). This CDR3 is built from 10 residues. DNA for the CDR3: TGCAGCCCCCGGACAGCGCTAGCTTTCTTT. It translates to CSPRTALAFF.

This clone has just a few counts. This rearrangement joins TRBV5-8 to TRBJ2-5, with 11 bases fitting TRBD2. The germline gives CDR1 SGHTS, CDR2 YDEGEE. The CDR3 runs to 15 residues. The trim removed 6 bases at V and 2 bases at J, leaving 6 bases unmatched. CDR3 sequence: CASTTGTSGQETQYF. The CDR3 nucleotides read TGTGCCAGCACCACCGGGACTAGCGGTCAAGAGACCCAGTACTTC. The complete variable domain, with remaining parts taken from reference TRBV5-8 and TRBJ2-5, reads EAGVTQSPTHLIKTRGQQATLRCSPISGHTSVYWYQQALGLGLQFLLWYDEGEERNRGNFPPRFSGRQFPNYSSELNVNALELEDSALYLCASTTGTSGQETQYFGPGTRLLVL.

The rearrangement uses TRBV19 and TRBJ2-2; D is possibly TRBD1 (6 bases). This CDR3 contains 19 residues. Germline lookup yields CDR1 LNHDA and CDR2 SQIVND (reference sequence). Trimming took off 3 bases at V and 6 bases at J, with 26 bases between the two ends. CDR3 in DNA: TGTGCCAGTAGTATGCGGCAGGGGTATCAGGTCAGTCGCGCCGGGGAGCTGTTTTTT. Protein sequence: CASSMRQGYQVSRAGELFF.

The chain recombines TRBV6-5 with TRBJ2-2, with 13 bases matching TRBD2. CDR1 is MNHEY and CDR2 is SVGAGI in the germline V gene. V shed 8 bases, J shed 5 bases, and the junction held 5 bases outside the gene matches. The CDR3 is 15 amino acids. This CDR3 reads CASCGLAGDTGELFF. The CDR3 nucleotides are TGTGCCAGCTGCGGACTAGCGGGAGATACCGGGGAGCTGTTTTTT.

The V call is TRBV12-5, the J call TRBJ2-7, with D possibly TRBD2 on 7 matching bases. V was pared by 0 bases and J by 4 bases, with 16 bases between. CDR3 length: 16 residues. Germline loops: CDR1 LGHNT, CDR2 FRNRAP. As DNA, the CDR3 is TGTGCTAGTGGTTTGGTACACGGGGGCGGGGGTTACGAGCAGTACTTC. Its translation is CASGLVHGGGGYEQYF. The full variable domain, its missing parts supplied by reference TRBV12-5 and TRBJ2-7, is DARVTQTPRHKVTEMGQEVTMRCQPILGHNTVFWYRQTMMQGLELLAYFRNRAPLDDSGMPKDRFSAEMPDATLATLKIQPSEPRDSAVYFCASGLVHGGGGYEQYFGPGTRLTVT.

The V call is TRBV3-1 (or the pseudogene TRBV3-2), the J call TRBJ2-3; D is perhaps TRBD2 (5 bases). Germline CDR1 reads LGHDT; CDR2 reads YNNKEL (reference sequence). The CDR3 runs 15 residues. The V gene lost 3 bases and the J gene lost 5 bases, with 15 bases spanning the gap. The CDR3 region has the DNA TGTGCCAGCAGCCAGACGCCTGAGGGTAGAGATACGCAGTATTTT. Protein sequence: CASSQTPEGRDTQYF.

V gene TRBV10-1 combines with J gene TRBJ1-1; maybe TRBD1 (6 bases). The V end was cut by 9 bases, the J end by 3 bases, with 23 bases between. Germline V lookup: CDR1 WNHNN, CDR2 SYGVQD (reference sequence). This CDR3 region has 16 residues. CDR3 region: CASNNKSRQAYTEAFF. In DNA form, the CDR3 reads TGCGCCAGTAATAACAAAAGTCGACAGGCATACACTGAAGCTTTCTTT.

The chain couples TRBV7-9 to TRBJ2-5; maybe TRBD1 (5 bases). The V end was cut by 0 bases, the J end by 4 bases, with 12 bases between. Germline CDR1 is SEHNR and CDR2 is FQNEAQ (reference sequence). The CDR3 extends over 15 amino acids. The CDR3 loop is CASSLAKGSAETQYF. The DNA of the CDR3 is TGTGCCAGCAGCTTAGCGAAGGGGTCCGCAGAGACCCAGTACTTC.

The chain links TRBV24-1 to TRBJ2-7, with D perhaps matching TRBD1 (5 bases). V lost 3 bases to trimming and J lost 4 bases, with 21 bases between them. The CDR3 has 17 amino acids. CDR1 is KGHDR and CDR2 is SFDVKD in the germline V gene. CDR3 amino acids: CATSDPRRSGPRYEQYF. The CDR3 DNA follows: TGTGCCACCAGTGATCCGCGTCGGTCAGGGCCGAGATACGAGCAGTACTTC.

The chain carries TRBV9 and TRBJ1-3; tentative D call: TRBD1 (6 bases). This CDR3 is 17 amino acids long. Per germline, CDR1 SGDLS and CDR2 YYNGEE. Deletions cut 3 bases from V and 0 bases from J, with 16 bases between. CDR3 protein: CASSAEGDPSSGNTIYF. CDR3 nucleotide sequence: TGTGCCAGCAGCGCCGAGGGGGATCCCAGCTCTGGAAACACCATATATTTT.

The rearrangement joins TRBV5-4 to TRBJ1-2, with D unresolved. Germline V gives CDR1 SGHNT, CDR2 YYREEE (reference sequence). V was shortened by 0 bases and J by 5 bases, with 14 bases between the two germline ends. The CDR3 is 15 residues long. CDR3 coding DNA: TGTGCCAGCAGCTTGGCACGGGTGGATCTTTATGGCTACACCTTC. Translating gives CASSLARVDLYGYTF.

The genes are TRBV30 and TRBJ1-4; D not resolved. This CDR3 has 14 residues. Trimming took off 0 bases at V and 5 bases at J, with 10 bases between the two ends. The germline CDR1 and CDR2 sequences are GTSNPN and SVGIG (reference sequence). The CDR3 here is CAWSVGGYNEKLFF. The CDR3 nucleotides are TGTGCCTGGAGTGTAGGCGGCTACAATGAAAAACTGTTTTTT.

The chain is built from TRBV7-9 and TRBJ1-2; D call uncertain. Germline V CDR1 and CDR2: SEHNR, FQNEAQ (reference sequence). The CDR3 is 14 amino acids. Trimming pared 5 bases from V and 4 bases from J, leaving 14 bases between. The CDR3 coding sequence is TGTGCCAGCAGCGACTATCGACGTCTCTATGGCTACACCTTC. Translation gives CASSDYRRLYGYTF.

This clone has only a few counts. The chain recombines TRBV4-3 with TRBJ1-2, with 7 bases matching TRBD1. Trimming removed 4 bases from V and 6 bases from J; junction bases left unmatched: 5. This CDR3 contains 13 residues. In germline, CDR1 is LGHNA, CDR2 YSLEER. The CDR3 is CASSPRDRDGYTF. In DNA form, the CDR3 reads TGCGCCAGCAGCCCCCGGGACAGAGATGGCTACACCTTC.

The chain is built from TRBV29-1 and TRBJ2-1; the D gene is possibly TRBD1 (5 bases). The CDR3 has 17 residues. With 1 base removed from V and 2 bases from J, the gap between germline ends came to 18 bases. Germline loops: CDR1 SQVTM, CDR2 ANQGSEA. In DNA form, the CDR3 reads TGCAGCGTTGAAGTTCCGACAATCAGGGTGGCCTACAATGAGCAGTTCTTC. Amino acids: CSVEVPTIRVAYNEQFF.

This chain connects TRBV4-1 to TRBJ2-1; 7 nucleotides match TRBD2. Looked up from germline, CDR1 is MGHRA and CDR2 is YSYEKL. With V trimmed by 4 bases and J by 0 bases, 6 bases remained unmatched. This CDR3 has 16 residues. The CDR3 reads CASSLEGRGSYNEQFF. The CDR3 DNA reads as TGCGCCAGCAGCCTTGAAGGGAGGGGCTCCTACAATGAGCAGTTCTTC.

The chain employs TRBV5-6 and TRBJ2-2, with TRBD2 as a possible D gene (7 bases). The CDR3 extends over 17 amino acids. Germline loops: CDR1 SGHDT, CDR2 YYEEEE. Trimming stripped 4 bases from V and 3 bases from J, with 19 bases between. CDR3 sequence: CASSPLKAGGHTGELFF. The CDR3 nucleotides are TGTGCCAGCAGCCCACTTAAGGCCGGGGGGCACACCGGGGAGCTGTTTTTT.

The chain is built from TRBV6-5 and TRBJ1-4; TRBD1 aligns across 11 bases. CDR1 is MNHEY and CDR2 is SVGAGI in the germline V gene. V shed 6 bases and J 7 bases; nucleotides not matched to a gene: 4. The CDR3 is made up of 14 amino acids. The chain's CDR3 is CASRPGQGGEKLFF. The CDR3 DNA reads TGTGCCAGCAGACCGGGACAGGGGGGTGAAAAACTGTTTTTT.